This is a list of T cell receptor beta chains from one sample in a study of neurological immune-mediated disorders. TCRdb reprocessed the 5' RACE reads with MiXCR, giving one entry per CDR3 protein. This sample has under 75,000 distinct CDR3 sequences, with about 3% found just once. Sample: PBMCs. Receptors were obtained from a woman in her forties or fifties with multiple sclerosis. The CDR3 runs from the conserved cysteine through the conserved F or W. Each record gives: J gene, D gene, V gene, clone size, CDR3 protein, CDR3 DNA. A D gene is named only where the DNA matches it firmly. Size tells how often a clone was seen (once, few, many) or the class of an expanded clone, and some rows leave it out.

j_call: TRBJ2-5; d_call: -; v_call: TRBV3-1; clone_size: many; cdr3_aa: CASSRRSGAEETQYF; cdr3_nt: TGTGCCAGCAGCCGGAGATCCGGGGCCGAGGAGACCCAGTACTTC
j_call: TRBJ1-1; d_call: TRBD1; v_call: TRBV5-1; clone_size: few; cdr3_aa: CASSLRQGGLAEAFF; cdr3_nt: TGCGCCAGCAGCCTCCGACAGGGAGGGTTGGCTGAAGCTTTCTTT
j_call: TRBJ2-1; d_call: TRBD2; v_call: TRBV6-2/TRBV6-3; clone_size: many; cdr3_aa: CASSLLGSGRSEQFF; cdr3_nt: TGTGCCAGCAGCCTTCTAGGTAGCGGGAGGAGTGAGCAGTTCTTC
j_call: TRBJ2-1; d_call: -; v_call: TRBV7-2; clone_size: many; cdr3_aa: CASSYGQPFIGEQFF; cdr3_nt: TGTGCCAGCAGCTATGGACAGCCCTTTATCGGTGAGCAGTTCTTC
j_call: TRBJ1-5; d_call: -; v_call: TRBV20-1; clone_size: many; cdr3_aa: CSVAPGRGNQPQHF; cdr3_nt: TGCAGTGTAGCCCCCGGCAGGGGAAATCAGCCCCAGCATTTT
j_call: TRBJ2-5; d_call: -; v_call: TRBV7-9; clone_size: many; cdr3_aa: CASSSIETGTQYF; cdr3_nt: TGTGCCAGCAGCTCGATCGAGACTGGGACCCAGTACTTC
j_call: TRBJ2-7; d_call: TRBD2; v_call: TRBV20-1; clone_size: many; cdr3_aa: CSARGLGRDYEQYF; cdr3_nt: TGCAGTGCGCGGGGTTTAGGGAGGGACTACGAGCAGTACTTC
j_call: TRBJ2-1; d_call: TRBD1; v_call: TRBV20-1; clone_size: many; cdr3_aa: CSAPNTHRGGDEQFF; cdr3_nt: TGCAGTGCTCCGAACACCCACAGGGGCGGAGATGAGCAGTTCTTC
j_call: TRBJ2-5; d_call: -; v_call: TRBV7-9; clone_size: many; cdr3_aa: CASSWTVQETQYF; cdr3_nt: TGTGCCAGCAGTTGGACAGTACAAGAGACCCAGTACTTC
j_call: TRBJ1-2; d_call: -; v_call: TRBV5-6; clone_size: many; cdr3_aa: CASSLGRNYGYTF; cdr3_nt: TGTGCCAGCAGCTTAGGGCGTAACTATGGCTACACCTTC
j_call: TRBJ2-5; d_call: TRBD2; v_call: TRBV5-1; clone_size: many; cdr3_aa: CASKVLAGEETQYF; cdr3_nt: TGCGCCAGCAAGGTACTAGCGGGGGAAGAGACCCAGTACTTC
j_call: TRBJ1-4; d_call: TRBD1; v_call: TRBV7-9; clone_size: once; cdr3_aa: CASSRTGSSEKLFF; cdr3_nt: TGTGCCAGCAGCCGGACAGGCAGCAGCGAAAAACTGTTTTTT
j_call: TRBJ2-3; d_call: -; v_call: TRBV5-6; clone_size: many; cdr3_aa: CASSQIGGGKGLDTQYF; cdr3_nt: TGTGCCAGCAGCCAGATCGGAGGCGGGAAGGGGCTGGATACGCAGTATTTT
j_call: TRBJ2-1; d_call: -; v_call: TRBV7-8; clone_size: many; cdr3_aa: CASSWDPDSGTYNEQFF; cdr3_nt: TGTGCCAGCAGCTGGGATCCGGACAGCGGTACCTACAATGAGCAGTTCTTC
j_call: TRBJ2-5; d_call: TRBD2; v_call: TRBV20-1; clone_size: many; cdr3_aa: CSARDGSGGVLGTQYF; cdr3_nt: TGCAGTGCTAGAGATGGGAGCGGGGGGGTCCTGGGGACCCAGTACTTC
j_call: TRBJ1-2; d_call: -; v_call: TRBV4-1; clone_size: many; cdr3_aa: CASSQDLGRGGYTF; cdr3_nt: TGCGCCAGCAGCCAAGATCTTGGCAGGGGTGGCTACACCTTC
j_call: TRBJ1-5; d_call: -; v_call: TRBV27; clone_size: many; cdr3_aa: CASSLTQNQPQHF; cdr3_nt: TGTGCCAGCAGTTTAACCCAAAATCAGCCCCAGCATTTT
j_call: TRBJ1-5; d_call: -; v_call: TRBV5-1; clone_size: many; cdr3_aa: CASSLGSEGQPQHF; cdr3_nt: TGCGCCAGCAGCCTGGGATCCGAAGGACAGCCCCAGCATTTT
j_call: TRBJ1-5; d_call: -; v_call: TRBV12-3/TRBV12-4; clone_size: many; cdr3_aa: CASSVGDLGVRAQHF; cdr3_nt: TGTGCCAGCAGCGTAGGTGACCTAGGGGTTAGAGCCCAGCATTTT
j_call: TRBJ2-1; d_call: -; v_call: TRBV20-1; clone_size: -; cdr3_aa: CSASRGFYNEQFF; cdr3_nt: TGCAGTGCTAGCCGCGGGTTTTACAATGAGCAGTTCTTC
j_call: TRBJ1-6; d_call: -; v_call: TRBV5-1; clone_size: many; cdr3_aa: CASSLDARAGISSPLHF; cdr3_nt: TGCGCCAGCAGCTTGGACGCCAGGGCCGGGATCAGTTCACCCCTCCACTTT
j_call: TRBJ2-3; d_call: -; v_call: TRBV5-6; clone_size: many; cdr3_aa: CASSLAGAPSTDTQYF; cdr3_nt: TGTGCCAGCAGCTTGGCCGGGGCCCCGAGCACAGATACGCAGTATTTT
j_call: TRBJ2-1; d_call: -; v_call: TRBV20-1; clone_size: many; cdr3_aa: CSAQVSNEQFF; cdr3_nt: TGCAGTGCGCAAGTCTCAAATGAGCAGTTCTTC
j_call: TRBJ2-3; d_call: -; v_call: TRBV20-1; clone_size: many; cdr3_aa: CSATPEGSADTQYF; cdr3_nt: TGCAGTGCTACCCCTGAAGGGAGTGCAGATACGCAGTATTTT
j_call: TRBJ2-1; d_call: -; v_call: TRBV11-3; clone_size: many; cdr3_aa: CASSLRREYNEQFF; cdr3_nt: TGTGCCAGCAGCTTAAGACGGGAGTACAATGAGCAGTTCTTC
j_call: TRBJ2-3; d_call: TRBD2; v_call: TRBV5-6; clone_size: many; cdr3_aa: CASRTGLAGLRTDTQYF; cdr3_nt: TGTGCCAGCAGGACAGGACTAGCGGGACTTCGGACAGATACGCAGTATTTT
j_call: TRBJ1-3; d_call: -; v_call: TRBV6-1; clone_size: once; cdr3_aa: CASSHRRGGNTIYF; cdr3_nt: TGTGCCAGCAGTCACCGTAGGGGTGGAAACACCATATATTTT
j_call: TRBJ1-2; d_call: -; v_call: TRBV15; clone_size: many; cdr3_aa: CATSRDIYGYTF; cdr3_nt: TGTGCCACCAGCAGAGATATCTATGGCTACACCTTC
j_call: TRBJ1-1; d_call: TRBD1; v_call: TRBV28; clone_size: many; cdr3_aa: CASFKGAGTEAFF; cdr3_nt: TGTGCCAGCTTCAAGGGGGCAGGGACTGAAGCTTTCTTT
j_call: TRBJ2-2; d_call: TRBD2; v_call: TRBV5-6; clone_size: many; cdr3_aa: CASSLFGLAGGSTGELFF; cdr3_nt: TGTGCCAGCAGCTTGTTCGGACTAGCGGGGGGGTCCACCGGGGAGCTGTTTTTT
j_call: TRBJ2-7; d_call: -; v_call: TRBV10-3; clone_size: many; cdr3_aa: CAISELDGEQYF; cdr3_nt: TGTGCCATCAGTGAGCTAGACGGCGAGCAGTACTTC
j_call: TRBJ1-5; d_call: -; v_call: TRBV27; clone_size: many; cdr3_aa: CASSLEPFSNQPQHF; cdr3_nt: TGTGCCAGCAGTTTGGAACCGTTTAGCAATCAGCCCCAGCATTTT
j_call: TRBJ1-4; d_call: -; v_call: TRBV12-3/TRBV12-4; clone_size: many; cdr3_aa: CASSFIANEKLFF; cdr3_nt: TGTGCCAGCAGTTTCATTGCCAATGAAAAACTGTTTTTT
j_call: TRBJ1-1; d_call: TRBD1; v_call: TRBV6-5; clone_size: many; cdr3_aa: CASSSTGLGPEAFF; cdr3_nt: TGTGCCAGCAGTTCGACAGGGTTGGGCCCTGAAGCTTTCTTT
j_call: TRBJ2-3; d_call: TRBD2; v_call: TRBV7-6; clone_size: many; cdr3_aa: CASSLGSSGRTDTQYF; cdr3_nt: TGTGCCAGCAGCTTAGGGTCTAGCGGCCGCACAGATACGCAGTATTTT
j_call: TRBJ2-1; d_call: -; v_call: TRBV11-3; clone_size: many; cdr3_aa: CASSLAIRRREFF; cdr3_nt: TGTGCCAGCAGCTTAGCCATCCGGCGGAGAGAGTTCTTC
j_call: TRBJ1-2; d_call: -; v_call: TRBV6-5; clone_size: many; cdr3_aa: CASTQGPLFGYTF; cdr3_nt: TGTGCCAGCACCCAGGGCCCCTTGTTTGGCTACACCTTC
j_call: TRBJ1-2; d_call: -; v_call: TRBV5-1; clone_size: few; cdr3_aa: CASSPAQGSYGYTF; cdr3_nt: TGCGCCAGCAGCCCGGCCCAGGGAAGCTATGGCTACACCTTC
j_call: TRBJ2-3; d_call: -; v_call: TRBV7-2; clone_size: many; cdr3_aa: CASSLATGLGTDTQYF; cdr3_nt: TGTGCCAGCAGCCTAGCGACGGGGCTGGGCACAGATACGCAGTATTTT
j_call: TRBJ2-3; d_call: TRBD1; v_call: TRBV7-2; clone_size: medium-sized; cdr3_aa: CASSYRTGGTSTDTQYF; cdr3_nt: TGTGCCAGCAGCTATAGGACAGGGGGTACTAGCACAGATACGCAGTATTTT
j_call: TRBJ1-5; d_call: -; v_call: TRBV7-2; clone_size: many; cdr3_aa: CASSLVSFYNQPQHF; cdr3_nt: TGTGCCAGCAGCTTAGTTTCCTTTTACAATCAGCCCCAGCATTTT
j_call: TRBJ2-2; d_call: -; v_call: TRBV20-1; clone_size: many; cdr3_aa: CSARSGANTGELFF; cdr3_nt: TGCAGTGCTAGGTCCGGAGCGAACACCGGGGAGCTGTTTTTT
j_call: TRBJ2-3; d_call: TRBD2; v_call: TRBV7-2; clone_size: many; cdr3_aa: CASSLGLAGADTQYF; cdr3_nt: TGTGCCAGCAGCTTAGGACTAGCGGGAGCAGATACGCAGTATTTT
j_call: TRBJ1-2; d_call: -; v_call: TRBV20-1; clone_size: many; cdr3_aa: CSAPRQTNYGYTF; cdr3_nt: TGCAGTGCTCCCCGCCAGACTAACTATGGCTACACCTTC
j_call: TRBJ1-2; d_call: TRBD1; v_call: TRBV12-3/TRBV12-4; clone_size: many; cdr3_aa: CASSLEATGNGYTF; cdr3_nt: TGTGCCAGCAGTTTAGAAGCGACAGGGAATGGCTACACCTTC